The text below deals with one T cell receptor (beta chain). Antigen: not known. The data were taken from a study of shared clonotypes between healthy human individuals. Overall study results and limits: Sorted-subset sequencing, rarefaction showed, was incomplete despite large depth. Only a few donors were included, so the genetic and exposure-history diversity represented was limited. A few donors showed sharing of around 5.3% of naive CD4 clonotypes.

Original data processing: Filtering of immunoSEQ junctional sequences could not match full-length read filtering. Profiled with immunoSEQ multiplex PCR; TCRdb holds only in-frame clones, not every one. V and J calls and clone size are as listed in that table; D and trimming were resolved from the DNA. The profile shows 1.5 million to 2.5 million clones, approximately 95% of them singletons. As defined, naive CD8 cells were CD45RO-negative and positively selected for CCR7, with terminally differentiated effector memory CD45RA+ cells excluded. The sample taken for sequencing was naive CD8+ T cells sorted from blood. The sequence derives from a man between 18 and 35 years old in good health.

The CDR3 protein is CASSPNSAGETQYF. The DNA for the CDR3 is TGTGCCAGCAGTCCCAATTCGGCCGGGGAGACCCAGTACTTC. The V gene is TRBV27, the J gene TRBJ2-5, with no clear D. Germline V gives CDR1 MNHEY, CDR2 SMNVEV (reference sequence). Trimming took 5 bases from V and 5 from J, leaving 15 bases between them. The CDR3 totals 14 residues.